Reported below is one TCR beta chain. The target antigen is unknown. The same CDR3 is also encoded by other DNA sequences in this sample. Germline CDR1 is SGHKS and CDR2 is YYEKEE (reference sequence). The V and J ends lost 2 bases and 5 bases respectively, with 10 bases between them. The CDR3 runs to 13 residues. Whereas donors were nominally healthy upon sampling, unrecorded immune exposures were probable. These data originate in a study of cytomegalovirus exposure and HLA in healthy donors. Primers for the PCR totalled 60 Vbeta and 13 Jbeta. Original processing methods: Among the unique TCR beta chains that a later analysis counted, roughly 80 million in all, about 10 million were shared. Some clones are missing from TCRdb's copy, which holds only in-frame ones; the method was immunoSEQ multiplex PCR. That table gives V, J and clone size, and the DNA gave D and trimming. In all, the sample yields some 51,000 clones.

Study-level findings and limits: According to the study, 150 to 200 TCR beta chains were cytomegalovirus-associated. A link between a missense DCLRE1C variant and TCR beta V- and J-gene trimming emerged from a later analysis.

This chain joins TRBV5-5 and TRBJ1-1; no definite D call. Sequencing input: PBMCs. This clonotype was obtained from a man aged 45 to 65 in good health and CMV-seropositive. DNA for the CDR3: TGTGCCAGCAGCTTAGGGCGAGGGACTGAAGCTTTCTTT. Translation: CASSLGRGTEAFF.